What follows is one TCR beta chain and its context. Its antigen is still unknown. This entry belongs to a study of shared clonotypes between healthy human individuals. Broader study findings: Generally, naive subsets came out with larger estimated richness than memory subsets. The study found lower generation probabilities in non-shared clonotypes than in those shared by all four donors. Limited genetic and exposure-history diversity came from having few donors.

CD45RA-negative memory and CD45RA+ naive subsets were split from the CD4+ cells. Here immunoSEQ multiplex PCR was the method, and the copy in TCRdb shows in-frame clones only, minus some. The table lists roughly 2,500,000 clones, roughly 93% of them singletons. Germline V gives CDR1 SGHTA, CDR2 FQGNSA. Trimming removed 1 base at V and 7 bases at J, with 14 bases between. The CDR3 totals 15 residues. The origin of this receptor is a man aged 18-30 years in good health. Some clones in this sample may be carry-over from other donors' samples. The sample taken for sequencing was naive CD4+ T cells from PBMCs. As for subset: CD45RA+ positively selected. This chain links TRBV7-2 with TRBJ1-5; TRBD1 is a possible D gene (5 bases). The CDR3 region is CASSLEGLAGQPQHF. The CDR3 coding sequence is TGTGCCAGCAGCTTAGAGGGGTTGGCCGGCCAGCCCCAGCATTTT.